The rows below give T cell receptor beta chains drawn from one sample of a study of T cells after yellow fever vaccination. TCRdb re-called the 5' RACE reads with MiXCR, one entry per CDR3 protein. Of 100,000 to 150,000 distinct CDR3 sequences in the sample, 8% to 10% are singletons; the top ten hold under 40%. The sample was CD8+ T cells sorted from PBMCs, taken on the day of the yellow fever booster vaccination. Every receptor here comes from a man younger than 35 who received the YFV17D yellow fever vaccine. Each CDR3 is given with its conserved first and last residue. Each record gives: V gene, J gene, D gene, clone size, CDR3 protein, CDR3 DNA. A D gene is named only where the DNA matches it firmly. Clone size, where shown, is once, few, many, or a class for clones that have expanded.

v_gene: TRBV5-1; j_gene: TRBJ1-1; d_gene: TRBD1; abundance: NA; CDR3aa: CASSYETGGVGTEAFF; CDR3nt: TGCGCCAGCAGCTATGAGACAGGGGGCGTAGGCACTGAAGCTTTCTTT
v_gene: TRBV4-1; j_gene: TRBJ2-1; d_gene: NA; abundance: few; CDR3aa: CASSPWGGDRFDEQFF; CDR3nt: TGCGCCAGCAGCCCATGGGGGGGGGACAGATTCGATGAGCAGTTCTTC
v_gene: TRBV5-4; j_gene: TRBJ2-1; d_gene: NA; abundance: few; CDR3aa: CASSLHGTAGYNEQFF; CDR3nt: TGTGCCAGCAGCTTACACGGGACCGCAGGTTACAATGAGCAGTTCTTC
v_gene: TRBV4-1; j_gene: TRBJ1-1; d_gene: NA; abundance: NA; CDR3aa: CASSQETGRVNTEAFF; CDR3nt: TGCGCCAGCAGCCAAGAAACAGGGAGGGTGAACACTGAAGCTTTCTTT
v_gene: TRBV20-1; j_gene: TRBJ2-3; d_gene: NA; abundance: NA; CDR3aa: CRRGERQAADTQYF; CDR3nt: TGCAGACGGGGGGAGAGACAGGCTGCCGATACGCAGTATTTT
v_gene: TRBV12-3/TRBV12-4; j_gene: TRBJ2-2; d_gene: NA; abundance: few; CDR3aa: CASTVTEDHTGELFF; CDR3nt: TGTGCCAGCACTGTTACTGAGGATCACACCGGGGAGCTGTTTTTT
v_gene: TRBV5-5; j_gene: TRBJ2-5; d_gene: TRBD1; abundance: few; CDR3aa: CASSFWTGLWETQYF; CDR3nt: TGTGCCAGCAGCTTTTGGACAGGGTTGTGGGAGACCCAGTACTTC
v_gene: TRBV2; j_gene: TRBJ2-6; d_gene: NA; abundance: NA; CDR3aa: CASSEALRRGYGGANVLTF; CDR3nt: TGTGCCAGCAGTGAAGCGCTTCGTCGGGGTTACGGTGGGGCCAACGTCCTGACTTTC
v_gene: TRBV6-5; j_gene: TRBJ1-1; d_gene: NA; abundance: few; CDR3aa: CASIAGTKAFF; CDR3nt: TGTGCCAGCATTGCCGGGACCAAAGCTTTCTTT
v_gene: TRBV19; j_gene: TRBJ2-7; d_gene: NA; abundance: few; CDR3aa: CASGSDGSSYEQYF; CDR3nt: TGTGCCAGTGGGTCGGACGGGAGCTCCTACGAGCAGTACTTC
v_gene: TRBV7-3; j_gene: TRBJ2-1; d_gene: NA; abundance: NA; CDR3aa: CASSRGVHNEQFF; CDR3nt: TGTGCCAGCAGCCGCGGGGTGCACAATGAGCAGTTCTTC
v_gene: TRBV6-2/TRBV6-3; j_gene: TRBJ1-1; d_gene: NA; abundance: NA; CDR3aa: CASSYGQVGLNTEAFF; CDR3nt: TGTGCCAGCAGTTACGGGCAGGTCGGATTGAACACTGAAGCTTTCTTT
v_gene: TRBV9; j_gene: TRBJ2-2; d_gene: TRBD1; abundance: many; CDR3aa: CASSGRTGNTGELFF; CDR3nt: TGTGCCAGCAGCGGCCGGACAGGGAACACCGGGGAGCTGTTTTTT
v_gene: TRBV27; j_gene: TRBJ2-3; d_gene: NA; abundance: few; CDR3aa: CASSLSTGTQYF; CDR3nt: TGTGCCAGCAGTTTATCTACAGGGACGCAGTATTTT
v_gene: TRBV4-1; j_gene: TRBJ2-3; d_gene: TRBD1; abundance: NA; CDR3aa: CASSQVDRTDTDTQYF; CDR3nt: TGCGCCAGCAGCCAAGTGGACAGGACAGACACAGATACGCAGTATTTT
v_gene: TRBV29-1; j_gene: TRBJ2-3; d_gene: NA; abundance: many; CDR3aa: CSVERGAGGLDTQYF; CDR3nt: TGCAGCGTTGAACGGGGGGCAGGGGGCCTAGATACGCAGTATTTT
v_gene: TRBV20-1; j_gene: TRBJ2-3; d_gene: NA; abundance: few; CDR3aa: CSARIVGTQYF; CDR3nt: TGCAGTGCCCGTATAGTGGGTACGCAGTATTTT
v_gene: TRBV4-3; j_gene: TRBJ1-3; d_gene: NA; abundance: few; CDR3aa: CASSQSDSGPIF; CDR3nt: TGCGCCAGCAGCCAATCAGACAGCGGACCAATTTTT
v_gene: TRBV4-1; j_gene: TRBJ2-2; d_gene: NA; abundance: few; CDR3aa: CASSRPLGQSTGELFF; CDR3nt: TGCGCCAGCAGCCGGCCTTTGGGACAATCCACCGGGGAGCTGTTTTTT
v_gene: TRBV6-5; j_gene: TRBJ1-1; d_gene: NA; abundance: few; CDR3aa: CASSQNMNTEAFF; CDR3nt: TGTGCCAGCAGTCAAAATATGAACACTGAAGCTTTCTTT
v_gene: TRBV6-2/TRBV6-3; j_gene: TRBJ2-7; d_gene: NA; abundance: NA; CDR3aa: CASTYAVSYEQYF; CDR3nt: TGTGCCAGCACCTACGCGGTCTCCTACGAGCAGTACTTC
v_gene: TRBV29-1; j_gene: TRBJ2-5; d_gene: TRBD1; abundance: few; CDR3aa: CSVNDREETQYF; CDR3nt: TGCAGCGTGAACGACAGGGAAGAGACCCAGTACTTC
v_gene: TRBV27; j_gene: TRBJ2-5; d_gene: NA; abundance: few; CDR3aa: CASSEIGEETQYF; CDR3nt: TGTGCCAGCAGTGAGATCGGGGAAGAGACCCAGTACTTC
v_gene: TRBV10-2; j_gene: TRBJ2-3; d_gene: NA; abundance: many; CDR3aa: CASSVGARYTDTQYF; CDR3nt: TGCGCCAGCAGTGTTGGGGCCAGATACACAGATACGCAGTATTTT
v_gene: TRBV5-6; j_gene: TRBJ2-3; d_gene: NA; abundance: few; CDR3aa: CASSLPQASTDTQYF; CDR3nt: TGTGCCAGCAGCTTGCCACAGGCTAGCACAGATACGCAGTATTTT
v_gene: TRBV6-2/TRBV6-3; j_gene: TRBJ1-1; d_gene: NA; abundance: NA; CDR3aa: CASSFRIMNTEAFF; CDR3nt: TGTGCCAGCAGTTTTCGCATCATGAACACTGAAGCTTTCTTT
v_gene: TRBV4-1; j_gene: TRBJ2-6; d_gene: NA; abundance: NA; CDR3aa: CASSLIPGGISGANVLTF; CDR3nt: TGCGCCAGCAGCCTTATCCCAGGGGGGATCTCTGGGGCCAACGTCCTGACTTTC
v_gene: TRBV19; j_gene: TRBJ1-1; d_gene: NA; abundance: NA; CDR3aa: CASRRYTEAFF; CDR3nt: TGTGCCAGTAGACGGTACACTGAAGCTTTCTTT
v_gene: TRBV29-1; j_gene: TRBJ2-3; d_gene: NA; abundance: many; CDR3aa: CSPGSDTDTQYF; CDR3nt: TGCAGCCCCGGGTCGGACACAGATACGCAGTATTTT
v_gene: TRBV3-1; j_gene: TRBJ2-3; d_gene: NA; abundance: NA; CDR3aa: CASSQDVGNEGDTQYF; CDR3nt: TGTGCCAGCAGCCAAGATGTGGGGAACGAAGGAGATACGCAGTATTTT
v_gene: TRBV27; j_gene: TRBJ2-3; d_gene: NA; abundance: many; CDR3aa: CASSLRGPNTQYF; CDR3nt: TGTGCCAGCAGTTTACGGGGACCGAATACGCAGTATTTT
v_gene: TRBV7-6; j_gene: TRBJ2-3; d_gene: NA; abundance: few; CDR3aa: CASSLLGPDTQYF; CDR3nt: TGTGCCAGCAGCTTACTGGGGCCAGATACGCAGTATTTT
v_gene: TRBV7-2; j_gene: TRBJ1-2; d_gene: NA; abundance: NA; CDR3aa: CASSLGQAQPYGYTF; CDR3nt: TGTGCCAGCAGCTTAGGACAGGCCCAGCCATATGGCTACACCTTC
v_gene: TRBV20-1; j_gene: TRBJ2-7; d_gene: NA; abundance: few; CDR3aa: CSARGFGDDYEQYF; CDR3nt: TGCAGTGCTAGGGGTTTTGGGGACGACTACGAGCAGTACTTC
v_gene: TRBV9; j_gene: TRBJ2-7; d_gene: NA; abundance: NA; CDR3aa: CASSVGRGQIDEQYF; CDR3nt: TGTGCCAGCAGCGTAGGCCGCGGACAGATAGACGAGCAGTACTTC
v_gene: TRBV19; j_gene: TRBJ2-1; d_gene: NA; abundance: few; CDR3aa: CASSEEGASYNEQFF; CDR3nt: TGTGCCAGTAGCGAAGAAGGTGCCTCCTACAATGAGCAGTTCTTC
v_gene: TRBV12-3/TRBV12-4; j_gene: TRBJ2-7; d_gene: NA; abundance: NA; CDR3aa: CASSLGTTAQYF; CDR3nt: TGTGCCAGCAGTTTAGGGACGACGGCCCAGTACTTC
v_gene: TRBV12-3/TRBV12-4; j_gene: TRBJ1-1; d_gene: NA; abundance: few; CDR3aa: CASSQANTEAFF; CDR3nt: TGTGCCAGCAGTCAGGCGAACACTGAAGCTTTCTTT
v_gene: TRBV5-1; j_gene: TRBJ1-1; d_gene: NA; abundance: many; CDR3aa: CASSLGAAWQAFF; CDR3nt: TGCGCCAGCAGCTTGGGAGCGGCCTGGCAAGCTTTCTTT
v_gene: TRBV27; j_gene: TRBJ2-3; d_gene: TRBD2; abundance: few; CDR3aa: CASSHGLAADTQYF; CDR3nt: TGTGCCAGCAGTCACGGACTAGCCGCAGATACGCAGTATTTT